A selection of T cell receptor beta chains follows, all from one sample in a study of blood T cell repertoires in COVID-19. TCRdb's table, derived via immunoSEQ multiplex PCR, lists solely in-frame clones and lacks some. The table has approximately 200,000 clones, approximately 86% seen once; the top ten hold more than 2%. The specimen sequenced was PBMCs or T cells enriched from blood (not recorded which). The source of these receptors is a woman aged 30 to 39 who had recovered from COVID-19. Each CDR3 is given with its conserved first and last residue. The D gene is left open where the match is weak. Clone size, where shown, is once, few, many, or a class for clones that have expanded.

j_call clone_size d_call v_call cdr3_nt cdr3_aa
TRBJ2-2 . . TRBV5-6 TGTGCCAGCAGCTCCACACGGAACACCGGGGAGCTGTTTTTT CASSSTRNTGELFF
TRBJ1-4 . TRBD1 TRBV5-4 TGTGCCAGCAGCTCAGGGGGTAATGAAAAACTGTTTTTT CASSSGGNEKLFF
TRBJ2-2 . . TRBV12-5 TGTGCTAGTGCGTCTATCCGGGAGCTGTTTTTT CASASIRELFF
TRBJ1-6 few . TRBV7-8 TGTGCCAGCCAGACCCTGGGGACACCTAATTCACCCCTCCACTTT CASQTLGTPNSPLHF
TRBJ2-7 . . TRBV11-3 TGTGCCAGCAGCTTAGCTCAGACCGGGGTTTACGAGCAGTACTTC CASSLAQTGVYEQYF
TRBJ2-2 . TRBD2 TRBV7-9 TGTGCCAGCAGCTCTAACCGGTTTGCGGGGGGGCCGGAGACCGGGGAGCTGTTTTTT CASSSNRFAGGPETGELFF
TRBJ2-5 . TRBD2 TRBV6-2/TRBV6-3 TGTGCCAGCAGTTTGGGTGGTAGCGGGGGGGTCGAGACCCAGTACTTC CASSLGGSGGVETQYF
TRBJ1-2 . . TRBV5-5 TGTGCCAGCAGCGATCCTCCCGAACGGGGCTATGGCTACACCTTC CASSDPPERGYGYTF
TRBJ2-7 . . TRBV21-1 TGTGCCAGCAGCAAAATGAACAGGGCCTACGAGCAGTACTTC CASSKMNRAYEQYF
TRBJ2-1 . TRBD1 TRBV5-5 TGTGCCAGCAGCGCCGACAGGGACTACAATGAGCAGTTCTTC CASSADRDYNEQFF
TRBJ1-3 . . TRBV7-2 TGTGCCAGCAGCTTAGAACTGGCCAGGCTCTCTGGAAACACCATATATTTT CASSLELARLSGNTIYF
TRBJ1-1 . . TRBV6-5 TGTGCCAGCTCCATAGGGGGGGCTGAAGCTTTCTTT CASSIGGAEAFF
TRBJ2-7 . TRBD1 TRBV19 TGTGCCAGTAGTAGCGCCCGGGACAGGGCCTACGAGCAGTACTTC CASSSARDRAYEQYF
TRBJ1-2 . . TRBV27 TGTGCCAGCAGTTCGGGAACGCCGACTGCTAACTATGGCTACACCTTC CASSSGTPTANYGYTF
TRBJ1-1 . . TRBV24-1 TGTGCCACCAGTGATCCCGGGGGGAACACTGAAGCTTTCTTT CATSDPGGNTEAFF
TRBJ2-7 . . TRBV19 TGTGCCAGTAGCGGGGGAGCCAACTACGAGCAGTACTTC CASSGGANYEQYF
TRBJ1-1 few . TRBV2 TGTGCCAGCAGAGGGACAAGCCTTGAAGCTTTCTTT CASRGTSLEAFF
TRBJ1-2 . . TRBV7-8 TGTGCCAGCAGCTTAGGCGGGACGCAGTATGGCTACACCTTC CASSLGGTQYGYTF
TRBJ2-2 few . TRBV6-4 TGTGCCAGCAGTGCAGGGAACACCGGGGAGCTGTTTTTT CASSAGNTGELFF
TRBJ2-7 . . TRBV6-4 TGTGCCCTGGAGAGAGCGGCTTTATGCTCCTACGAGCAGTACTTC CALERAALCSYEQYF
TRBJ1-2 . TRBD1 TRBV27 TGTGCCAGCACAGAGGGACAGGGAGGACGCTACACCTTC CASTEGQGGRYTF
TRBJ1-4 . TRBD1 TRBV27 TGTGCCAGCAGTTTACAGGGGGCTAATGAAAAACTGTTTTTT CASSLQGANEKLFF
TRBJ1-6 . . TRBV7-9 TGTGCCAGCAGCGAGCCCGGGAATAATTCACCCCTCCACTTT CASSEPGNNSPLHF
TRBJ2-5 . . TRBV4-3 TGCGCCAGCAGCCAAGTCCTGGGCCCTGGGAGAGAGACCCAGTACTTC CASSQVLGPGRETQYF
TRBJ2-2 . TRBD1 TRBV14 TGTGCCAGCAGCCAAGTGGGACAGACGAACACCGGGGAGCTGTTTTTT CASSQVGQTNTGELFF
TRBJ1-3 . . TRBV6-4 TGTGCCAGCAGTGAACAGGCCGGAAACACCATATATTTT CASSEQAGNTIYF
TRBJ2-1 . . TRBV7-6 TGTGCCAGCACTGCGGCTAGCGCCACCGTTGGGGATGAGCAGTTCTTC CASTAASATVGDEQFF
TRBJ1-2 . . TRBV29-1 TGCAGCGCAAAGGACTGGGCCGCTGGCTACACCTTC CSAKDWAAGYTF
TRBJ2-3 . TRBD2 TRBV10-1 TGCGCCAGCAGTGAAAGGCGGGAGGGCCGAGGGAACACAGATACGCAGTATTTT CASSERREGRGNTDTQYF
TRBJ1-4 once TRBD1 TRBV5-1 TGCGCCAGCAGCTTGGAGGCACAGGGGGCTAATGAAAAACTGTTTTTT CASSLEAQGANEKLFF
TRBJ2-7 . TRBD2 TRBV29-1 TGCAGCGTTGGACAATCCGGGACTAGCGGGGGGTTTACCTACGAGCAGTACTTC CSVGQSGTSGGFTYEQYF
TRBJ2-1 . TRBD2 TRBV29-1 TGCAGCGTTGAAGATGCGGGGGGGCTTGTAAATGAGCAGTTCTTC CSVEDAGGLVNEQFF
TRBJ1-5 . . TRBV6-1 TGTGCCAGCAGTGAAGCGCGCAGCGGCAATCAGCCCCAGCATTTT CASSEARSGNQPQHF
TRBJ1-4 . TRBD1 TRBV6-5 TGTGCCAGCAGTTTACAGGGGATAGGGGAAAAACTGTTTTTT CASSLQGIGEKLFF
TRBJ2-3 . TRBD2 TRBV3-1/TRBV3-2 TGTGCCAGCAGAGTTAGCGGGGGAGTGCCAGATACGCAGTATTTT CASRVSGGVPDTQYF
TRBJ1-2 . . TRBV14 TGTGCCAGCAGCCAAGATCTCCTCGACAGCTATGGCTACACCTTC CASSQDLLDSYGYTF
TRBJ1-5 few . TRBV5-5 TGTGCCAGCAGCTTGAGGGCAGGGCCTTCGGCCCAGCATTTT CASSLRAGPSAQHF
TRBJ2-7 . TRBD2 TRBV6-5 TGTGCCAGCAGTTACTCGATTCTAGCGGGAGTTTACGAGCAGTACTTC CASSYSILAGVYEQYF
TRBJ1-1 . . TRBV4-3 TGCGCTTCAAAGCGGCAGGTGAACACTGAAGCTTTCTTT CASKRQVNTEAFF
TRBJ1-1 few . TRBV19 TGTGCCAGTAGATCGGCCGGACAGTCCTACACTGAAGCTTTCTTT CASRSAGQSYTEAFF
TRBJ1-1 . . TRBV28 TGTGCCAGCAGCCAAAGGACAGCGCGTACTGAAGCTTTCTTT CASSQRTARTEAFF
TRBJ2-1 . TRBD2 TRBV6-4 TGTGCCAGCAGTGAATCGGTAGGCCGGGGGGGCCCTGAGCAGTTCTTC CASSESVGRGGPEQFF
TRBJ2-1 . . TRBV21-1 TGTGCCAGCAGCACCCTAATAGCGGGAGACTACAATGAGCAGTTCTTC CASSTLIAGDYNEQFF
TRBJ2-7 . TRBD1 TRBV5-1 TGCGCCAGCAGCTTGCAAGGGGGCGGGTACGAGCAGTACTTC CASSLQGGGYEQYF
TRBJ1-2 once . TRBV29-1 TGCAGCGTCCCAGGCGTTGCTAACTATGGCTACACCTTC CSVPGVANYGYTF